Listed below are T cell receptor beta chains from one sample, sequenced in a study of T cells in Graves' hyperthyroidism and ophthalmopathy. Using its own MiXCR run on the multiplex PCR reads, TCRdb lists one record per CDR3 protein. This table holds about 350,000 distinct CDR3 sequences, approximately 15% found once. Sequencing was carried out using blood. The receptors were sampled from a woman in her twenties or thirties with Graves' hyperthyroidism. Both conserved end residues are part of each CDR3. The order of the fields is clone size, J gene, D gene, V gene, CDR3 protein, CDR3 DNA. A D gene is named only where the DNA matches it firmly. Part of the rows lack a size; the others show once, few, many or a class for expanded clones.

NA TRBJ2-1 NA TRBV18 CASSRAAGHSYNEQFF TGTGCCAGCTCACGCGCGGCGGGACATTCATACAATGAGCAGTTCTTC
few TRBJ2-2 TRBD1 TRBV4-1 CASSQTRDSYTGELFF TGCGCCAGCAGCCAGACCCGGGACAGCTACACCGGGGAGCTGTTTTTT
many TRBJ2-5 NA TRBV2 CASRITGSWAETQYF TGTGCCAGCAGGATAACAGGGTCCTGGGCAGAGACCCAGTACTTC
many TRBJ1-1 NA TRBV28 CASSFPGPTEAFF TGTGCCAGCAGTTTTCCGGGGCCGACTGAAGCTTTCTTT
NA TRBJ1-2 TRBD1 TRBV7-9 CASSFSGGLGYTF TGTGCCAGCAGCTTCTCAGGGGGACTTGGCTACACCTTC
many TRBJ1-4 NA TRBV28 CASRQISGRGDEKLFF TGTGCCAGCAGGCAAATCAGTGGGCGGGGTGATGAAAAACTGTTTTTT
few TRBJ2-5 TRBD2 TRBV3-1 CASSPWGGETQYF TGTGCCAGCAGCCCGTGGGGGGGAGAGACCCAGTACTTC
NA TRBJ2-1 NA TRBV10-3 CAAWGDLNGGEQFF TGTGCCGCGTGGGGGGACCTCAACGGAGGTGAGCAGTTCTTC
few TRBJ2-7 TRBD1 TRBV29-1 CSVGDRPTSYEQYF TGCAGCGTTGGGGACAGGCCGACGTCCTACGAGCAGTACTTC
few TRBJ1-6 TRBD1 TRBV7-9 CASSPTGGSPLHF TGTGCCAGCAGCCCAACAGGGGGTTCACCCCTCCACTTT
many TRBJ2-7 TRBD2 TRBV6-1 CASSVAGVSYEQYF TGTGCCAGCAGTGTAGCGGGAGTCTCGTACGAGCAGTACTTC
NA TRBJ1-5 NA TRBV6-1 CASSPRQFSNQPQHF TGTGCCAGCAGTCCCCGACAGTTTAGCAATCAGCCCCAGCATTTT